These T cell receptor beta chains were read from a single sample in a study of T cell responses to AZD1222 COVID-19 vaccine. Produced via immunoSEQ multiplex PCR; TCRdb's table is partial and in-frame only. The sample carries over 80,000 clones, approximately 90% recorded once. Sequenced here: peripheral blood, sampled 28 days after the second AZD1222 dose. These receptors were taken from an adult who received the AZD1222 COVID-19 vaccine. CDR3s include the opening cysteine and the closing phenylalanine or tryptophan. A D gene is named only where the DNA matches it firmly. Clone size is shown for a subset of rows, as once, few, many or a class of expanded clone.

TRBV5-1	.	TRBJ1-1	.	TGCGCCAGCAGCTCGTATCGGGGGAACACTGAAGCTTTCTTT	CASSSYRGNTEAFF
TRBV7-9	.	TRBJ2-5	TRBD2	TGTGCCAGCAGCTTAGCGGCTAGCGGGGCCCAAGAGACCCAGTACTTC	CASSLAASGAQETQYF
TRBV28	.	TRBJ1-4	.	TGTGCCAGCCGAGACAGTACAACTAATGAAAAACTGTTTTTT	CASRDSTTNEKLFF
TRBV7-9	.	TRBJ1-1	TRBD1	TGTGCCAGCAGCCGGGGACAGCCCACGGGGACTGAAGCTTTCTTT	CASSRGQPTGTEAFF
TRBV19	few	TRBJ2-7	.	TGTGCCAGTAGCACCGGACCTCCTGTCGAGCAGTACTTC	CASSTGPPVEQYF
TRBV7-9	.	TRBJ1-4	TRBD1	TGTGCCAGCAGCTTAGGACAGGGGGCTAATGAAAAACTGTTTTTT	CASSLGQGANEKLFF
TRBV18	.	TRBJ2-2	.	TGTGCCAGCTCACCACTCTGGGGAAAAGCCGGGGAGCTGTTTTTT	CASSPLWGKAGELFF
TRBV7-2	.	TRBJ1-3	.	TGTGCCAGCAGCTTAGAAGGGCCATCTGGAAACACCATATATTTT	CASSLEGPSGNTIYF
TRBV19	.	TRBJ2-5	.	TGTGCCAGTAGTCTACCCCCCGAAGAGACCCAGTACTTC	CASSLPPEETQYF
TRBV5-1	.	TRBJ2-3	.	TGCGCCAGCAGCTTGGGAAGGGGTACAGATACGCAGTATTTT	CASSLGRGTDTQYF
TRBV24-1	.	TRBJ1-5	.	TGTGCCACCAGTGATTTGGGGCTTCAGCCCCAGCATTTT	CATSDLGLQPQHF
TRBV11-2	.	TRBJ2-2	TRBD2	TGTGCCAGCAGCTTATTTGATAGCGGGACGAACACCGGGGAGCTGTTTTTT	CASSLFDSGTNTGELFF
TRBV5-1	.	TRBJ2-7	TRBD2	TGCGCCAGCAGCCTCTCCGGGGGGAGCTCCTACGAGCAGTACTTC	CASSLSGGSSYEQYF
TRBV4-3	once	TRBJ2-7	.	TGCGCCAGCAGCCAAGTGATTTGGAGGGGGGAGCAGTACTTC	CASSQVIWRGEQYF
TRBV5-1	.	TRBJ2-3	TRBD2	TGCGCCAGCAGCTTAGGAATAGCGGGAGGTGCAGATACGCAGTATTTT	CASSLGIAGGADTQYF
TRBV5-1	.	TRBJ2-2	.	TGCGCCAGCAGCACGACAGGGAACACCGGGGAGCTGTTTTTT	CASSTTGNTGELFF
TRBV19	once	TRBJ2-7	TRBD1	TGTGCCAGTAGTACCGGGACAGGGGGCCGGCTATCCTCCAACGAGCAGTACTTC	CASSTGTGGRLSSNEQYF
TRBV6-5	.	TRBJ2-3	.	TGTGCCAGCAGTCTCACGGAGGGGAGCACAGATACGCAGTATTTT	CASSLTEGSTDTQYF
TRBV29-1	once	TRBJ2-2	.	TGCAGCGTTGGGGCGCGGGTGGGCACCGGGGAGCTGTTTTTT	CSVGARVGTGELFF
TRBV6-5	.	TRBJ1-6	.	TGTGCCAGCAGACTTGTGAGCTATAATTCACCCCTCCACTTT	CASRLVSYNSPLHF
TRBV2	.	TRBJ1-6	.	TGTGCCAGCAGTGAGATTGGAGGCGGTAATAATTCACCCCTCCACTTT	CASSEIGGGNNSPLHF
TRBV29-1	once	TRBJ1-2	.	TGCAGCGTGAACCGGGACACTCCCTATGGCTACACCTTC	CSVNRDTPYGYTF
TRBV19	.	TRBJ1-1	.	TGTGCCAGTAGTATCACAGCATGGAGCACTGAAGCTTTCTTT	CASSITAWSTEAFF
TRBV20-1	.	TRBJ2-7	.	TGCAGTGCTAGTCCTAGTTCCTACGAGCAGTACTTC	CSASPSSYEQYF
TRBV19	.	TRBJ1-1	.	TGTGCCAGTAGGGGCAGGGGATCCCCCACTGAAGCTTTCTTT	CASRGRGSPTEAFF